The clone carrying this T cell receptor (beta chain) has a single count. Its specificity is not known. Multiplex touch-down PCR with TRB-A/B primers amplified rearranged V-D-J TRB sequences. One entry per CDR3 protein results from TCRdb running MiXCR on the multiplex PCR reads. The data contain about 6,700 distinct CDR3 sequences, roughly 22% of them singletons. This sample was included in a study of T cell repertoires in aging, cancer and after chemotherapy. TCR beta rearrangements were amplified from peripheral blood genomic DNA. Findings and caveats of the study: In cancer patients, declining TCR diversity with age involved lost richness and lost evenness.

Sequenced input: blood. The TCR originated in a human donor with a blood cancer.

CDR3 sequence reads: CASSSTFPSYEQYF. DNA for the CDR3: TGTGCCAGCAGCTCGACGTTCCCCTCCTACGAGCAGTACTTC. The V and J genes are TRBV6-6 and TRBJ2-7; D not resolved. Germline V lookup: CDR1 MNHNY, CDR2 SVGAGI (reference sequence). The CDR3 extends over 14 amino acids. Trimming cost V 6 bases and J 0 bases, with 12 bases left between them.